The 2 T cell receptor beta chains below all came from one sample that was sequenced in a study of T-cell memory formation after mild COVID-19 (dated by TCRdb to the early 2020s). Libraries were built with 5' RACE. The data were produced on an Illumina NovaSeq 6000. TCRdb applied fastp at Q25 and MiXCR to the public reads, then kept only in-frame beta chains. Every entry covers one CDR3 protein and lists the most common genes and DNA from its rows. In this sample the table shows about 350,000 distinct CDR3 sequences, 12% to 15% of which occur a single time. The ten most abundant clones make up 22% of the sample. The specimen was PBMCs or a T cell subset sorted from them (not recorded which). The origin of the receptors is a man between 18 and 29 years old who had mild COVID-19 (a few samples of this study predate the infection). The sample titles of this study are shuffled in the database, so cell type and time point are left out; the donor was told from shared clones.

In nucleotides, the CDR3 is TGTGCCAGCTCAACCTTACGGGCTAGCGGTCAAGAGACCCAGTACTTC. Translation gives CASSTLRASGQETQYF. This chain links TRBV18 with TRBJ2-5, with 7 bases that match TRBD2. The CDR3 loop spans 16 amino acids. Germline CDR1 reads KGHSH; CDR2 reads LQKENI. The trim removed 5 bases at V and 2 bases at J, leaving 11 bases unmatched.

This clonotype was counted between two and nine times. The chain's CDR3 is CASKLSRDGAFDGYTF. CDR3 nucleotide sequence: TGTGCCAGCAAACTCAGTCGGGACGGGGCTTTCGATGGCTACACCTTC. The chain recombines TRBV2 with TRBJ1-2; tentative D call: TRBD1 (5 bases). V was cut by 7 bases and J by 6 bases, with 24 bases left in between. The CDR3 has 16 amino acids. Germline CDR1 reads SNHLY; CDR2 reads FYNNEI. Using reference TRBV2 and TRBJ1-2 for the parts outside the CDR3, the full variable domain is EPEVTQTPSHQVTQMGQEVILRCVPISNHLYFYWYRQILGQKVEFLVSFYNNEISEKSEIFDDQFSVERPDGSNFTLKIRSTKLEDSAMYFCASKLSRDGAFDGYTFGSGTRLTVV.